In this sample, the clone carrying this TCR beta chain turned up once. These data come from a study of somatic mutations in cytotoxic T cells in rheumatoid arthritis. The CDR3 loop spans 15 amino acids. Germline V CDR1 and CDR2: LNHDA, SQIVND (reference sequence). V lost 5 bases and J 4 bases, leaving 15 bases between the germline ends. Repertoires were generated with immunoSEQ multiplex PCR, while TCRdb's copy carries only in-frame clones and drops some. The data contain about 11,000 clones, roughly 68% of them singletons. The sample taken for sequencing was CD8+ T cells sorted from blood. This chain links TRBV19 with TRBJ1-5; maybe TRBD1 (5 bases). This sequence originates from a man aged 55 to 70 in good health. CDR3 sequence reads: CASSQTGTQNQPQHF. The CDR3 bases are TGTGCCAGTAGTCAGACCGGGACCCAGAATCAGCCCCAGCATTTT.